A selection of T cell receptor beta chains follows, all from one sample in a study of T cells after yellow fever vaccination. MiXCR, applied by TCRdb to the 5' RACE reads, yields one record per CDR3 protein. Altogether more than 200,000 distinct CDR3 sequences are present, approximately 3.6% being singletons, with the ten largest covering 15% to 20%. Sample: PBMCs, taken 15 days after the yellow fever booster vaccination. All receptors come from a man between 18 and 29 years old who received the YFV17D yellow fever vaccine. Both conserved end residues are part of each CDR3. The D gene is left open where the match is weak. A row's size may be missing; if present it is once, few, many or a size class.

TRBD1	TRBV5-1	TRBJ2-1	many	TGCGCCAGCAGCATCCTCGGGACAGCCACCGGGAATGAGCAGTTCTTC	CASSILGTATGNEQFF
-	TRBV3-1	TRBJ1-2	many	TGTGCCAGCAGCCAAGTGGCAGGAGCCTATGGCTACACCTTC	CASSQVAGAYGYTF
-	TRBV12-5	TRBJ2-2	many	TGTGCTAGTGGTTTGGTAGGGTGGTACGTCGGGGAGCTGTTTTTT	CASGLVGWYVGELFF
-	TRBV6-6	TRBJ1-6	few	TGTGCCAGCAGATCCTTGAGGGGTAATTCACCCCTCCACTTT	CASRSLRGNSPLHF
-	TRBV7-8	TRBJ2-1	many	TGTGCCAGCAGAACTACAGGGTATCAATACAATGAGCAGTTCTTC	CASRTTGYQYNEQFF
TRBD2	TRBV9	TRBJ2-3	many	TGTGCCAGCAGCGTAAGAAGCGGGGGGATGGATACGCAGTATTTT	CASSVRSGGMDTQYF
-	TRBV5-1	TRBJ1-2	many	TGCGCCAGCAGCTTGGGGGCCAGGTTGCGGGGCTACACCTTC	CASSLGARLRGYTF
-	TRBV20-1	TRBJ2-5	many	TGCAGTGCTAGAGAGGGAGGTCGAGAGACCCAGTACTTC	CSAREGGRETQYF
-	TRBV6-1	TRBJ2-3	many	TGTGCCAGCAGTGAAGTGTCCCGTCCGGCCACAGATACGCAGTATTTT	CASSEVSRPATDTQYF
TRBD1	TRBV3-1	TRBJ1-5	many	TGTGCCAGCAGCCCAGGACAGGGTCATCGTCAGCCCCAGCATTTT	CASSPGQGHRQPQHF
-	TRBV18	TRBJ2-2	-	TGTGCCAGCTCACCTCCCGCGACCCGGGGGCCGACCGGGGAGCTGTTTTTT	CASSPPATRGPTGELFF
-	TRBV20-1	TRBJ1-3	many	TGCAGCGGCCGGGCGCAGACTGCTGGAAACACCATATATTTT	CSGRAQTAGNTIYF
-	TRBV5-1	TRBJ2-6	few	TGCGCCAGCAGACCGGACGGAACCGGGGCCAACGTCCTGACTTTC	CASRPDGTGANVLTF
TRBD2	TRBV20-1	TRBJ2-3	many	TGCAGTGCTAGAGGACTAGCGGGGCTGGGTGATACGCAGTATTTT	CSARGLAGLGDTQYF
-	TRBV20-1	TRBJ2-1	many	TGCAGTGCTAGCGGGGCGGGCCCCTACAATGAGCAGTTCTTC	CSASGAGPYNEQFF
TRBD1	TRBV5-1	TRBJ1-3	-	TGCGCCAGCAGCGGGGACAGGCAAAACACCATATATTTT	CASSGDRQNTIYF
-	TRBV7-9	TRBJ2-7	many	TGTGCCAGCAGCTTAATCTCAGGGCGATTCTACGAGCAGTACTTC	CASSLISGRFYEQYF
-	TRBV11-2	TRBJ2-2	many	TGTGCCAGCAGCTTAGATGGGGTGACCGGGGAGCTGTTTTTT	CASSLDGVTGELFF
-	TRBV29-1	TRBJ2-3	-	TGCAGCGCCGGGCCCTATGATACGCAGTATTTT	CSAGPYDTQYF
TRBD2	TRBV4-1	TRBJ2-3	many	TGCGCCAGCAGCCAAGCCCCCGTTATTCGGGGGGGTATAGATACGCAGTATTTT	CASSQAPVIRGGIDTQYF
TRBD1	TRBV15	TRBJ1-1	many	TGTGCCACCAGCAGGGCACGGGACAGGGCTGAAGCTTTCTTT	CATSRARDRAEAFF
TRBD1	TRBV2	TRBJ1-3	many	TGTGCCAGCAGTAAAACAGGGGCTGGAAACACCATATATTTT	CASSKTGAGNTIYF
TRBD1	TRBV7-2	TRBJ2-1	-	TGTGCCAGCAGCCAGACCGTGACAGGGGGGGATAAGTTCTTC	CASSQTVTGGDKFF
TRBD2	TRBV20-1	TRBJ2-1	many	TGCAGTGCTCTGGCGGGGGAGCTTTATGAGCAGTTCTTC	CSALAGELYEQFF
-	TRBV20-1	TRBJ2-1	many	TGCAGTGCACAGGACAGGCGGGGCTACAATGAGCAGTTCTTC	CSAQDRRGYNEQFF
-	TRBV27	TRBJ1-3	many	TGTGCCAGCAGAGAAACAGGGTTTAGGGAAAACACCATATATTTT	CASRETGFRENTIYF
TRBD1	TRBV7-2	TRBJ1-5	many	TGTGCCAGCAGCTTAGTTCCAGGGACAGGTAGCGGTCAGCCCCAGCATTTT	CASSLVPGTGSGQPQHF
-	TRBV5-1	TRBJ2-5	many	TGCGCCAGCAGGCCCCCGATGGGAGAGACCCAGTACTTC	CASRPPMGETQYF
TRBD2	TRBV5-4	TRBJ2-3	many	TGTGCCAGCATGCTAGCGGGGGGGCGGATCACAGATACGCAGTATTTT	CASMLAGGRITDTQYF
-	TRBV5-1	TRBJ2-2	few	TGCGCCAGCAGCTTCGGGCAGTCCGGGGAGCTGTTTTTT	CASSFGQSGELFF
-	TRBV7-2	TRBJ2-3	many	TGTGCCAGCAGCCCGCAACAATTTTCAGATACGCAGTATTTT	CASSPQQFSDTQYF
TRBD1	TRBV5-1	TRBJ2-7	many	TGCGCCAGCAGCTTGGACAGGGGGTACGAGCAGTACTTC	CASSLDRGYEQYF
-	TRBV20-1	TRBJ1-2	many	TGCAGTGCTAGTCGGCAGGCGCACGGCTACACCTTC	CSASRQAHGYTF
-	TRBV7-6	TRBJ1-1	many	TGTGCCAGCAGCGCCGACAGAATGAACACTGAAGCTTTCTTT	CASSADRMNTEAFF
-	TRBV24-1	TRBJ2-5	many	TGTGCCACCAGTGATTTGCTCCTAACAGGTCCCACAGGGGAGACCCAGTACTTC	CATSDLLLTGPTGETQYF
TRBD1	TRBV5-1	TRBJ1-6	many	TGCGCCAGCAGCGCAACAGGGGCTCGTTCACCCCTCCACTTT	CASSATGARSPLHF
-	TRBV10-3	TRBJ1-2	-	TGTGCCATCAGTGAGGTCAGCTATGGCTACACCTTC	CAISEVSYGYTF
-	TRBV10-3	TRBJ1-4	many	TGTGCCATCACGGCGGGGGAAGATGAAAAACTGTTTTTT	CAITAGEDEKLFF
-	TRBV20-1	TRBJ2-5	many	TGCAGTGCCACCTACCTGGGACATCAAGAGACCCAGTACTTC	CSATYLGHQETQYF
-	TRBV5-1	TRBJ2-1	many	TGCGCCAGCAGCTTGGAGGGTGAGCAGTTCTTC	CASSLEGEQFF
-	TRBV29-1	TRBJ2-2	-	TGCAGCGTTGAGGGGCTAGCTGAAACCGGGGAGCTGTTTTTT	CSVEGLAETGELFF
TRBD2	TRBV15	TRBJ2-5	many	TGTGCCACCAGTCCCGGGGAGTTGGCGGGGGAAGAGACCCAGTACTTC	CATSPGELAGEETQYF
-	TRBV15	TRBJ2-1	many	TGTGCCACCAGCGCCCGTTCCGAGCAGTTCTTC	CATSARSEQFF
TRBD1	TRBV5-4	TRBJ2-7	many	TGTGCCAGCAGCTTACCGGGACAGTCGTTTGAGCAGTACTTC	CASSLPGQSFEQYF
-	TRBV12-3/TRBV12-4	TRBJ1-3	many	TGTGCCAGCAGTTTAGAGGAAAACACCATATATTTT	CASSLEENTIYF
TRBD1	TRBV12-3/TRBV12-4	TRBJ1-4	-	TGTGCCAGCAGTTTTTCCTTGGACAGGCCGAATGAAAAACTGTTTTTT	CASSFSLDRPNEKLFF
TRBD2	TRBV25-1	TRBJ2-7	many	TGTGCCAGCACTAGCGGGGGCAAATACTACGAGCAGTACTTC	CASTSGGKYYEQYF
TRBD2	TRBV6-2/TRBV6-3	TRBJ2-3	many	TGTGCCAGCAGCACTTTAGCGGGGGCCACAGATACGCAGTATTTT	CASSTLAGATDTQYF
-	TRBV20-1	TRBJ2-1	many	TGCAGTGCCGAAACTGGGCTGGATGCCTACAATGAGCAGTTCTTC	CSAETGLDAYNEQFF
TRBD1	TRBV5-6	TRBJ1-5	many	TGTGCCAGCAGCTTTTGGGACAGAAGCAATCAGCCCCAGCATTTT	CASSFWDRSNQPQHF